Below are 26 T cell receptor beta chains sequenced from a single sample in a study of PD-1 blockade in classical Hodgkin lymphoma. TCRdb's table, derived via immunoSEQ multiplex PCR, lists solely in-frame clones and lacks some. The sample gives about 36,000 clones, 69% of which show up once; 11% to 15% is in the top ten. Relapse was seen in all patients after autologous stem cell transplantation, and brentuximab vedotin exposure was variable. The sample was peripheral blood mononuclear cells (PBMCs), taken before the second cycle of nivolumab. The receptor set was obtained from a human donor with classical Hodgkin lymphoma.

This sequence joins TRBV19 and TRBJ1-4; no reliable D call. The V gene's germline CDR1 is LNHDA and CDR2 SQIVND (reference sequence). The CDR3 is 13 amino acids. The V end was cut by 6 bases, the J end by 5 bases, with 10 bases between. The CDR3 DNA is TGTGCCAGTAGGGATCTCACCAATGAAAAACTGTTTTTT. Translation gives CASRDLTNEKLFF. Full variable domain (remainder filled in from reference TRBV19 and TRBJ1-4): DGGITQSPKYLFRKEGQNVTLSCEQNLNHDAMYWYRQDPGQGLRLIYYSQIVNDFQKGDIAEGYSVSREKKESFPLTVTSAQKNPTAFYLCASRDLTNEKLFFGSGTQLSVL.

The J gene is TRBJ2-1, the V gene TRBV19, with D unclear. The CDR3 length is 15 residues. Germline V gene lookup returns CDR1 LNHDA and CDR2 SQIVND (reference sequence). V was pared by 6 bases and J by 5 bases, with 17 bases between. The CDR3 reads CASRFGATSHNEQFF. The CDR3 coding sequence is TGTGCCAGTAGGTTCGGAGCCACTTCCCACAATGAGCAGTTCTTC.

This clone was counted between two and nine times. The chain carries TRBV6-5 and TRBJ1-4; 9 bases match TRBD1. The CDR3 contains 14 residues. The junction had 4 bases not matched to a gene; V was cut back by 6 bases and J by 5 bases. The V gene's germline CDR1 is MNHEY and CDR2 SVGAGI. CDR3 loop: CASSRQGGNEKLFF. The DNA of the CDR3 is TGTGCCAGCAGCCGACAGGGGGGAAATGAAAAACTGTTTTTT.

The chain has TRBV5-1 and TRBJ2-3; 15 bases agree with TRBD2. Germline assignment: CDR1 SGHRS and CDR2 YFSETQ. CDR3 length: 18 amino acids. J was trimmed by 1 base and V by 3 bases; bases with no gene match: 6. CDR3 residues: CASSSGLAGGPGTDTQYF. The DNA for the CDR3 is TGCGCCAGCAGCTCTGGACTAGCGGGAGGGCCGGGCACAGATACGCAGTATTTT.

By its share, this clone is medium-sized. The chain employs TRBV28 and TRBJ2-6; D unclear. This CDR3 comprises 15 residues. The V and J ends lost 2 bases and 2 bases respectively, with 7 bases between them. Per the germline V gene, CDR1 is MDHEN and CDR2 is SYDVKM. Written as DNA, the CDR3 is TGTGCCAGCAGTTTAACGTGGGCTGGGGCCAACGTCCTGACTTTC. It translates to CASSLTWAGANVLTF.

This clone was counted a few times. The genes are TRBV10-3 and TRBJ1-3, with TRBD1 matching over 7 bases. Germline CDR1 ENHRY, CDR2 SYGVKD. Trimming at V came to 8 bases and at J to 4 bases, leaving 11 bases not matched to a gene. This CDR3 contains 15 residues. This chain's CDR3 is CAIAEDRTGGNTIYF. CDR3 in DNA: TGTGCCATCGCCGAGGACAGGACCGGGGGAAACACCATATATTTT.

J is TRBJ2-7 and V is TRBV19; D perhaps matches TRBD1 (5 bases). There are 13 residues in the CDR3. Trimming took 5 bases from V and 3 from J, leaving 11 bases between them. The germline CDR1 and CDR2 sequences are LNHDA and SQIVND (reference sequence). CDR3 region: CASSAVRGYEQYF. The CDR3 nucleotides are TGTGCCAGTAGTGCGGTAAGGGGCTACGAGCAGTACTTC.

This chain's CDR3 is CASKIPGELFF. The CDR3 nucleotides read TGTGCCAGCAAAATTCCCGGGGAGCTGTTTTTT. The gene calls are TRBV6-6 and TRBJ2-2; D is unclear. Germline loops: CDR1 MNHNY, CDR2 SVGAGI (reference sequence). The CDR3 is 11 amino acids. The germline V and J ends were trimmed by 7 bases and 6 bases, with 6 bases remaining between them.

The chain is built from TRBV5-1 and TRBJ1-6; no clear D. CDR1 is SGHRS, CDR2 YFSETQ, per germline. This CDR3 is built from 15 residues. With 4 bases removed from V and 7 bases from J, the gap between germline ends came to 15 bases. This CDR3 is CASSGFGQTNSPLHF. The CDR3 bases are TGCGCCAGCAGCGGCTTTGGGCAGACGAATTCACCCCTCCACTTT.

The J gene is TRBJ1-2, the V gene TRBV11-3; 7 bases are shared with TRBD1. The CDR3 totals 12 residues. Trimming cost V 4 bases and J 7 bases; bases outside gene matches: 3. Germline CDR1 SGHNT, CDR2 YENEEA. The CDR3 DNA reads as TGTGCCAGCAGCTCGACAGGGTTTGGCTACACCTTC. This codes for CASSSTGFGYTF.

The genes are TRBV5-4 and TRBJ1-5; 7 bases are a match to TRBD1. The CDR3 runs 14 residues. Germline CDR1 SGHNT, CDR2 YYREEE (reference sequence). V shed 1 base and J 2 bases; nucleotides not matched to a gene: 0. CDR3 bases: TGTGCCAGCAGCTTGACAGGGGGCAATCAGCCCCAGCATTTT. Translated, it gives CASSLTGGNQPQHF.

The DNA for the CDR3 is TGTGCCAGCAGCTACGTAGGGGGCGGTTCACCCCTCCACTTT. Translated, it gives CASSYVGGGSPLHF. The V call is TRBV11-3, the J call TRBJ1-6, with TRBD1 identical over 7 bases. Trimming at V came to 4 bases and at J to 9 bases, leaving 6 bases not matched to a gene. Per germline, CDR1 SGHNT and CDR2 YENEEA. The CDR3 is made up of 14 amino acids.

V gene TRBV28 combines with J gene TRBJ2-1, with 8 positions matching TRBD2. From germline, CDR1 is MDHEN and CDR2 SYDVKM. J gave up 1 base and V 5 bases, and 1 base lay outside the gene matches. The CDR3 spans 14 residues. DNA for the CDR3: TGTGCCAGCAGTAGCGGGAGATCCTACAATGAGCAGTTCTTC. Protein sequence: CASSSGRSYNEQFF.

This clone was picked up one time. The chain uses TRBV10-3 and TRBJ1-3; no clear D. This CDR3 has 13 residues. V lost 4 bases and J 8 bases, leaving 12 bases between the germline ends. Germline loops: CDR1 ENHRY, CDR2 SYGVKD. This CDR3 reads CAISVGRADTIYF. CDR3 in DNA: TGTGCCATCAGTGTTGGCCGGGCAGACACCATATATTTT.

The rearrangement joins TRBV7-8 to TRBJ2-3; 7 bases fit TRBD2. The CDR3 covers 16 residues. The ends lost 5 bases at V and 5 bases at J; junction bases unmatched: 13. From germline, CDR1 is SGHVS and CDR2 FQNEAQ. As DNA, the CDR3 is TGTGCCAGCAGCCCCTCGGGACTGGGGAGGGGAGATACGCAGTATTTT. It encodes CASSPSGLGRGDTQYF.

The chain has TRBV6-1 and TRBJ1-5; D might be TRBD1 (5 bases). Trimming left V 4 bases short and J 0 bases short, with 7 bases between. In germline, CDR1 is MNHNS, CDR2 SASEGT. The CDR3 length is 14 residues. Written as DNA, the CDR3 is TGTGCCAGCAGTGGACAGTATAGCAATCAGCCCCAGCATTTT. This encodes CASSGQYSNQPQHF.

This chain joins TRBV4-1 and TRBJ1-6, with 7 bases identical to TRBD1. J was trimmed by 0 bases and V by 0 bases; bases with no gene match: 5. The CDR3 loop spans 18 amino acids. The V gene's germline CDR1 is MGHRA and CDR2 YSYEKL. The CDR3: CASSQDLRQGSYNSPLHF. In DNA form, the CDR3 reads TGCGCCAGCAGCCAAGATCTGCGACAGGGCTCCTATAATTCACCCCTCCACTTT.

In DNA, the CDR3 is TGCGCCAGCAGCCAAGAACCCAGGAGGGACACTGAAGCTTTCTTT. Protein: CASSQEPRRDTEAFF. The chain is built from TRBV4-3 and TRBJ1-1, with D hard to call. Germline V gene lookup returns CDR1 LGHNA and CDR2 YSLEER. CDR3 size: 15 residues. The V end was cut by 0 bases, the J end by 3 bases, with 11 bases between.

This clone was counted between two and nine times. Written as DNA, the CDR3 is TGTGCCAGCAGCAGACTTGCAACTAATGAAAAACTGTTTTTT. It translates to CASSRLATNEKLFF. The chain is built from TRBV2 and TRBJ1-4; D ambiguous. Per germline, CDR1 SNHLY and CDR2 FYNNEI. The CDR3 extends over 14 amino acids. The V end lost 6 bases, the J end lost 0 bases, and 8 bases lay between the germline ends.

This clone was observed at least ten times. The chain employs TRBV2 and TRBJ1-2; 8 bases are shared with TRBD1. Unmatched junction bases numbered 4, after V lost 3 bases and J lost 7 bases. Germline values: CDR1 SNHLY, CDR2 FYNNEI. The CDR3 sequence is 13 residues long. The chain's CDR3 is CASSDRGLGGYTF. The CDR3 DNA sequence: TGTGCCAGCAGTGACAGGGGGCTGGGTGGCTACACCTTC.

The chain combines TRBV28 with TRBJ2-7, with D perhaps TRBD1 (6 bases). CDR3 size: 14 residues. Trimming took 4 bases from V and 7 from J, leaving 17 bases between them. Germline V gives CDR1 MDHEN, CDR2 SYDVKM. Here the CDR3 reads CASSSLGHLDEQYF. CDR3 nucleotide sequence: TGTGCCAGCAGTTCGTTGGGACACCTGGATGAGCAGTACTTC.

V usage is TRBV28 and J usage is TRBJ1-5; D not certain. This CDR3 spans 15 amino acids. CDR1 is MDHEN and CDR2 is SYDVKM in the germline V gene. Trimming shortened V by 6 bases and J by 2 bases, and 14 bases separated the two germline ends. Here the CDR3 reads CASRLWGNGNQPQHF. Written as DNA, the CDR3 is TGTGCCAGCAGGTTGTGGGGAAATGGCAATCAGCCCCAGCATTTT. Drawing the rest from reference TRBV28 and TRBJ1-5, the complete variable domain is DVKVTQSSRYLVKRTGEKVFLECVQDMDHENMFWYRQDPGLGLRLIYFSYDVKMKEKGDIPEGYSVSREKKERFSLILESASTNQTSMYLCASRLWGNGNQPQHFGDGTRLSIL.

The chain uses TRBV19 and TRBJ2-2; maybe TRBD1 (6 bases). This CDR3 has 15 amino acids. Per germline, CDR1 LNHDA and CDR2 SQIVND (reference sequence). V was clipped by 2 bases and J by 7 bases, with 14 bases between them. Here the CDR3 DNA reads TGTGCCAGTAGTATACAAACAGGGTCGGGCGGGGAGCTGTTTTTT. Translation gives CASSIQTGSGGELFF.

Only a few counts were recorded for this clone. This chain links TRBV6-5 with TRBJ1-2, with 7 nucleotides matching TRBD1. The CDR3 spans 16 residues. Trimming took 0 bases from V and 5 from J; bases not matched to a gene: 9. Germline V CDR1 and CDR2: MNHEY, SVGAGI. The CDR3 sequence: CASSYSGQSTFYGYTF. DNA for the CDR3: TGTGCCAGCAGTTACTCGGGACAGAGCACCTTTTATGGCTACACCTTC.

The chain couples TRBV10-3 to TRBJ2-1, with TRBD2 identical over 16 bases. Germline values: CDR1 ENHRY, CDR2 SYGVKD. The CDR3 is made up of 17 amino acids. The ends lost 6 bases at V and 8 bases at J; junction bases unmatched: 10. The CDR3 nucleotides read TGTGCCATCAGAGGGACTAGCGGGGGGGCGTACCGGGATGAGCAGTTCTTC. It specifies CAIRGTSGGAYRDEQFF.

In the case of this clone: This sample includes further DNA sequences coding for the same CDR3. The rearrangement links TRBV30 to TRBJ1-1; tentative D call: TRBD1 (5 bases). Germline V gives CDR1 GTSNPN, CDR2 SVGIG (reference sequence). This CDR3 has 12 residues. Trimming stripped 1 base from V and 5 bases from J, with 8 bases between. CDR3 coding DNA: TGTGCCTGGAGTGGGGGGACTACTGAAGCTTTCTTT. Protein sequence: CAWSGGTTEAFF.